This T cell receptor beta chain emerged from a study of low-dose radiotherapy and immunotherapy resistance in tumors. Looking at the study overall: Members of Cohort 1 were treated with 0.5 Gy per fraction every 2 weeks. The prescribed total PTV dose was 6.5 Gy.

Germline V gene data show CDR1 as SGHTA and CDR2 as FQGNSA. Trimming cost V 1 base and J 2 bases, with 12 bases left between them. The CDR3 totals 16 residues. cDNA synthesis used a TRAV/TRBV-specific primer set for both chains. Over approximately 20 PCR cycles, TCRs were amplified from a constant-region primer and V-primer adapter. TCRdb re-derived calls from the reads in MiXCR, one entry per CDR3 protein. The sample consists of roughly 60,000 distinct CDR3 sequences, under 30% of them appearing once. The time point: before trial treatment. This clonotype was seen ten or more times. This TCR came from a male donor with prostate cancer. This material consisted of PBMCs, taken before treatment. This chain joins TRBV7-2 and TRBJ1-5; no clear D gene. CDR3 DNA sequence: TGTGCCAGCAGCTTAGGCAGCCCCTGGGGCAATCAGCCCCAGCATTTT. Its protein product is CASSLGSPWGNQPQHF. The full variable domain, rest sourced from reference TRBV7-2 and TRBJ1-5, is GAGVSQSPSNKVTEKGKDVELRCDPISGHTALYWYRQSLGQGLEFLIYFQGNSAPDKSGLPSDRFSAERTGGSVSTLTIQRTQQEDSAVYLCASSLGSPWGNQPQHFGDGTRLSIL.